These T cell receptor beta chains were read from a single sample in a study of CD8+ T cells in alopecia areata. TCRdb's copy holds only in-frame clones and misses some; the assay was immunoSEQ multiplex PCR. The sample yields about 290,000 clones, about 62% seen once. Here the sequenced sample was CD4+ T cells sorted from blood, taken at week 24, from a patient treated with tofacitinib. Receptors were obtained from a human donor with alopecia areata. The CDR3 runs from the conserved cysteine through the conserved F or W. The D gene is left open where the match is weak. The size field is filled for only some rows; it gives once, few, many or a size class.

clone size: few; D gene: TRBD1; J gene: TRBJ1-1; V gene: TRBV5-6; CDR3 DNA: TGTGCCAGCAGCCAAACAGGGGATGAAGCTTTCTTT; CDR3 protein: CASSQTGDEAFF
clone size: NA; D gene: TRBD2; J gene: TRBJ2-5; V gene: TRBV4-1; CDR3 DNA: TGCGCCAGCAGCCAAGATCTGGGACTAGCGGGGGCAGAGACCCAGTACTTC; CDR3 protein: CASSQDLGLAGAETQYF
clone size: NA; D gene: NA; J gene: TRBJ2-7; V gene: TRBV5-1; CDR3 DNA: TGCGCCAGCAGCCAACGGGCCTACGAGCAGTACTTC; CDR3 protein: CASSQRAYEQYF
clone size: NA; D gene: TRBD1; J gene: TRBJ2-7; V gene: TRBV30; CDR3 DNA: TGTGCCTGGATGTCCGGCAGGGGGCCGGTCGAGCAGTACTTC; CDR3 protein: CAWMSGRGPVEQYF
clone size: once; D gene: TRBD1; J gene: TRBJ2-7; V gene: TRBV30; CDR3 DNA: TGTGCCTGGAGGACAGGGGTTACCTACGAGCAGTACTTC; CDR3 protein: CAWRTGVTYEQYF
clone size: NA; D gene: NA; J gene: TRBJ2-5; V gene: TRBV7-9; CDR3 DNA: TGTGCCAGCAGCTTCCAGAACGGGCCTATGGAGACCCAGTACTTC; CDR3 protein: CASSFQNGPMETQYF
clone size: few; D gene: NA; J gene: TRBJ2-1; V gene: TRBV7-2; CDR3 DNA: TGTGCCAGCAGCTTAAGTCGTCATGAGCAGTTCTTC; CDR3 protein: CASSLSRHEQFF
clone size: NA; D gene: TRBD2; J gene: TRBJ2-5; V gene: TRBV30; CDR3 DNA: TGTGCCTGGAGTGGGTCTAGCGGCCTGGGTGGGGCCCAGTACTTC; CDR3 protein: CAWSGSSGLGGAQYF
clone size: NA; D gene: NA; J gene: TRBJ1-6; V gene: TRBV28; CDR3 DNA: TGTGCCAGCAGTTCACCCAGGAAATTCCCCTATAATTCACCCCTCCACTTT; CDR3 protein: CASSSPRKFPYNSPLHF
clone size: NA; D gene: NA; J gene: TRBJ2-3; V gene: TRBV10-3; CDR3 DNA: TGTGCCATCATGGGCCGTGATACGCAGTATTTT; CDR3 protein: CAIMGRDTQYF
clone size: NA; D gene: TRBD1; J gene: TRBJ1-1; V gene: TRBV7-2; CDR3 DNA: TGTGCCAGCAGCTTTGGGACAGGGCACACTGAAGCTTTCTTT; CDR3 protein: CASSFGTGHTEAFF
clone size: NA; D gene: NA; J gene: TRBJ2-2; V gene: TRBV29-1; CDR3 DNA: TGCAGCGCCGGACAGCACACCGGGGAGCTGTTTTTT; CDR3 protein: CSAGQHTGELFF
clone size: NA; D gene: TRBD1; J gene: TRBJ2-7; V gene: TRBV10-3; CDR3 DNA: TGTGCCATCCACCCCGGGACAGGGGCCTACGAGCAGTACTTC; CDR3 protein: CAIHPGTGAYEQYF
clone size: NA; D gene: NA; J gene: TRBJ2-3; V gene: TRBV5-1; CDR3 DNA: TGCGCCAGCAGCTACGGGGGCACAGATACGCAGTATTTT; CDR3 protein: CASSYGGTDTQYF
clone size: few; D gene: NA; J gene: TRBJ1-1; V gene: TRBV23-1; CDR3 DNA: TGCGCCAGCAGTCAACAAGGGAGGGACACTGAAGCTTTCTTT; CDR3 protein: CASSQQGRDTEAFF
clone size: NA; D gene: TRBD1; J gene: TRBJ1-6; V gene: TRBV5-1; CDR3 DNA: TGCGCCAGCAGCCCCGGACAGGGGTTAGAATCACCCCTCCACTTT; CDR3 protein: CASSPGQGLESPLHF
clone size: few; D gene: NA; J gene: TRBJ1-2; V gene: TRBV7-2; CDR3 DNA: TGTGCCAGCAGCCCAGTCACCCCTCGACAGCCACAAAACTATGGCTACACCTTC; CDR3 protein: CASSPVTPRQPQNYGYTF
clone size: NA; D gene: NA; J gene: TRBJ2-7; V gene: TRBV15; CDR3 DNA: TGTGCCACCAGCAGTCCCGGGACGGCCGTAGTCTCCTACGAGCAGTACTTC; CDR3 protein: CATSSPGTAVVSYEQYF
clone size: NA; D gene: NA; J gene: TRBJ1-6; V gene: TRBV9; CDR3 DNA: TGTGCCAGCAGCGTGCAGGGCTCCTATAATTCACCCCTCCACTTT; CDR3 protein: CASSVQGSYNSPLHF
clone size: NA; D gene: NA; J gene: TRBJ1-6; V gene: TRBV5-1; CDR3 DNA: TGCGCCAGCAGCTCGGGACGGGGGAATTCACCCCTCCACTTT; CDR3 protein: CASSSGRGNSPLHF
clone size: NA; D gene: TRBD2; J gene: TRBJ2-3; V gene: TRBV10-3; CDR3 DNA: TGTGCCATCAGCCACCCCAACTTACTAGCGGGGGGGACAGATACGCAGTATTTT; CDR3 protein: CAISHPNLLAGGTDTQYF
clone size: NA; D gene: TRBD1; J gene: TRBJ2-7; V gene: TRBV2; CDR3 DNA: TGTGCCAGCAGCTCGGACAGGAGTTTCGGGGAGCAGTACTTC; CDR3 protein: CASSSDRSFGEQYF
clone size: NA; D gene: TRBD1; J gene: TRBJ1-6; V gene: TRBV27; CDR3 DNA: TGTGCCAGCAGTTGGGACAGGGGGTCACCCCTCCACTTT; CDR3 protein: CASSWDRGSPLHF
clone size: NA; D gene: NA; J gene: TRBJ2-2; V gene: TRBV29-1; CDR3 DNA: TGCAGCGTTGCCAAAGGGAACGGGGAGCTGTTTTTT; CDR3 protein: CSVAKGNGELFF
clone size: NA; D gene: NA; J gene: TRBJ1-1; V gene: TRBV15; CDR3 DNA: TGTGCCACCAGCAGAGATCGAACAGTCCAGACTGAAGCTTTCTTT; CDR3 protein: CATSRDRTVQTEAFF
clone size: few; D gene: NA; J gene: TRBJ2-7; V gene: TRBV10-3; CDR3 DNA: TGTGCCATCAGTGAGGGGTACGAGCAGTACTTC; CDR3 protein: CAISEGYEQYF
clone size: NA; D gene: NA; J gene: TRBJ1-2; V gene: TRBV4-1; CDR3 DNA: TGCGCCAGCAGCCAAGACGATCTGGGGAACTATGGCTACACCTTC; CDR3 protein: CASSQDDLGNYGYTF
clone size: few; D gene: NA; J gene: TRBJ2-4; V gene: TRBV28; CDR3 DNA: TGTGCCAGCACCCCAGTGGAGAGGAACATTCAGTACTTC; CDR3 protein: CASTPVERNIQYF
clone size: NA; D gene: NA; J gene: TRBJ1-2; V gene: TRBV30; CDR3 DNA: TGTGCCTGGAGGGTCAGTCGCTATGGCTACACCTTC; CDR3 protein: CAWRVSRYGYTF
clone size: once; D gene: NA; J gene: TRBJ1-1; V gene: TRBV7-2; CDR3 DNA: TGTGCCAGCAGCCCACAGGGAAAGACTGAAGCTTTCTTT; CDR3 protein: CASSPQGKTEAFF
clone size: NA; D gene: NA; J gene: TRBJ1-5; V gene: TRBV18; CDR3 DNA: TGTGCCAGCTCTGGGGAGGACAGCCCTGCCCAGCATTTT; CDR3 protein: CASSGEDSPAQHF
clone size: NA; D gene: NA; J gene: TRBJ2-4; V gene: TRBV5-6; CDR3 DNA: TGTGCCAGCAGCTTTTACGGAGAAAACATTCAGTACTTC; CDR3 protein: CASSFYGENIQYF
clone size: once; D gene: TRBD1; J gene: TRBJ1-1; V gene: TRBV4-1; CDR3 DNA: TGCGCCAGCACCCCAACCCCGCAGGGGGCGAGGGGCGCTGAAGCTTTCTTT; CDR3 protein: CASTPTPQGARGAEAFF
clone size: NA; D gene: TRBD2; J gene: TRBJ2-5; V gene: TRBV25-1; CDR3 DNA: TGTGCCAGCAGTCAAGGGAGGGTTCAAGAGACCCAGTACTTC; CDR3 protein: CASSQGRVQETQYF
clone size: few; D gene: NA; J gene: TRBJ1-3; V gene: TRBV7-2; CDR3 DNA: TGTGCCAGCAGCTCCAGGGGCGCGAGCTCTGGAAACACCATATATTTT; CDR3 protein: CASSSRGASSGNTIYF
clone size: NA; D gene: NA; J gene: TRBJ2-3; V gene: TRBV6-5; CDR3 DNA: TGTGCCAGCAGTGCCGGGACTCGGACAGATACGCAGTATTTT; CDR3 protein: CASSAGTRTDTQYF
clone size: few; D gene: NA; J gene: TRBJ1-1; V gene: TRBV29-1; CDR3 DNA: TGCAGCGTTGAGGGGGGCATGAACACTGAAGCTTTCTTT; CDR3 protein: CSVEGGMNTEAFF